The present T cell receptor beta chain was sequenced within a study of shared clonotypes between healthy human individuals. The CDR3 length is 14 residues. The V gene's germline CDR1 is MDHEN and CDR2 SYDVKM. Trimming pared 6 bases from V and 3 bases from J, leaving 14 bases between. Study-wide results and limits: Clonotype sharing among donors was thought likely to change with sequencing depth.

Comment on this clone: Its antigen is still unknown.

Using immunoSEQ multiplex PCR, the repertoire was profiled, and TCRdb retains in-frame clones only, with some absent. The sample includes more than 2,000,000 clones, approximately 95% seen only once; the top ten take 0.39%. The sample comprised naive CD4+ T cells from PBMCs. Subset described: CD45RA+ positively selected. The J gene is TRBJ2-5, the V gene TRBV28; D uncertain. This sequence originates from a young man in good health. Some clones in this sample may be carry-over from other donors' samples. CDR3 DNA: TGTGCCAGCAGCCCATTCTTTGCGGAAGAGACCCAGTACTTC. Translating gives CASSPFFAEETQYF.